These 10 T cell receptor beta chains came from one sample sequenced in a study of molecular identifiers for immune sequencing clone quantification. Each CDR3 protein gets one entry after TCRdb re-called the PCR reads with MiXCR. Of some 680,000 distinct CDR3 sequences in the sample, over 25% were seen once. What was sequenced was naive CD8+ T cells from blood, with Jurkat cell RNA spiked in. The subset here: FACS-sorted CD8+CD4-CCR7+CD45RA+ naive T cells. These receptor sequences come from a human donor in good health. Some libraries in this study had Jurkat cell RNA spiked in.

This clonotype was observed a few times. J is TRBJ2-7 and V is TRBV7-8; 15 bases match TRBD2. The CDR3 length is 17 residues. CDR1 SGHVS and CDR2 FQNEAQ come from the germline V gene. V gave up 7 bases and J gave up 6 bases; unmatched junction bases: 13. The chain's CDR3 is CASTLSGLAGGLFEQYF. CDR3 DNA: TGTGCCAGCACCCTTAGCGGACTAGCGGGGGGGCTTTTCGAGCAGTACTTC.

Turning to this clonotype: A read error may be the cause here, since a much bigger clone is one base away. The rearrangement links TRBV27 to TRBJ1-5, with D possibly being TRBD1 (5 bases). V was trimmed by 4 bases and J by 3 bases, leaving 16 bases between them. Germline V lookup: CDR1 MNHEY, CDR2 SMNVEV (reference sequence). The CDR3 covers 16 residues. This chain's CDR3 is CASSSSFGTPNQPQHF. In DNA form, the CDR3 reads TGTGCCAGCAGTTCTTCTTTCGGGACCCCCAATCAGCCCCAGCATTTT.

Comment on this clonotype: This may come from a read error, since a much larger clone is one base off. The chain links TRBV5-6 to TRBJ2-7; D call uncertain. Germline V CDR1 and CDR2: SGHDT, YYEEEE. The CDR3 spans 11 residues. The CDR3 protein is CASILGNEQDF. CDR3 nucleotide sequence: TGTGCCAGCATCCTAGGGAACGAGCAGGACTTC.

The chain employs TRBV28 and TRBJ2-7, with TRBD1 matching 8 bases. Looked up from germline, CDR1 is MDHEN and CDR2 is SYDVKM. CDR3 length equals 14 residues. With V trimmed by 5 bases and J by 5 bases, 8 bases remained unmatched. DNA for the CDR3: TGTGCCAGCAGTCAAAGGACAGGGAACAACGAGCAGTACTTC. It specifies CASSQRTGNNEQYF.

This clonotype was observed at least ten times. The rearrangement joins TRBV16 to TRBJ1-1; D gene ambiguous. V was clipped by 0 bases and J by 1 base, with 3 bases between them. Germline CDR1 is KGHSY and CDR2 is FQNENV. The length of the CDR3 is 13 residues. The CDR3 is CASSQSGNTEAFF. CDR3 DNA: TGTGCCAGCAGCCAATCGGGGAACACTGAAGCTTTCTTT.

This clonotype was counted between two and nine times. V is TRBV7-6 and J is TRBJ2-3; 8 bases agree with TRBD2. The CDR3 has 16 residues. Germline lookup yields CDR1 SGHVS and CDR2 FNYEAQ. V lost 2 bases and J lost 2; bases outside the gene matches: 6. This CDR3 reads CASSLSGGGSTDTQYF. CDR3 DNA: TGTGCCAGCAGCTTATCGGGGGGGGGATCCACAGATACGCAGTATTTT.

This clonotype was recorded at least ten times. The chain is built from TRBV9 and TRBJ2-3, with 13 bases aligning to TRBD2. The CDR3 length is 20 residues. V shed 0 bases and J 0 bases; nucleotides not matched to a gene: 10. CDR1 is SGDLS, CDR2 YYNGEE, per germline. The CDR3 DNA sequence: TGTGCCAGCAGCGTAGAGCTCGGACTAGCGGGGGCCATTAGCACAGATACGCAGTATTTT. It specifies CASSVELGLAGAISTDTQYF.

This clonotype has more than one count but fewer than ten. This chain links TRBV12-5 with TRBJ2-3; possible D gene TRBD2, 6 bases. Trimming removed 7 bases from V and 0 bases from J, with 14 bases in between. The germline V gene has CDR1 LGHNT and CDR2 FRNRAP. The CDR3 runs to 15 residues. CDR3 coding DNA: TGTGCTAGTGATATCGACGGGAGAAGCACAGATACGCAGTATTTT. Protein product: CASDIDGRSTDTQYF.

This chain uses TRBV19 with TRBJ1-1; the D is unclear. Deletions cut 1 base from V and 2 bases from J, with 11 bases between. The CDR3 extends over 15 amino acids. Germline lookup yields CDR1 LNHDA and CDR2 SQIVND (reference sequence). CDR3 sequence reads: CASSIVSSANTEAFF. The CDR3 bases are TGTGCCAGTAGTATAGTCAGCTCGGCTAACACTGAAGCTTTCTTT.

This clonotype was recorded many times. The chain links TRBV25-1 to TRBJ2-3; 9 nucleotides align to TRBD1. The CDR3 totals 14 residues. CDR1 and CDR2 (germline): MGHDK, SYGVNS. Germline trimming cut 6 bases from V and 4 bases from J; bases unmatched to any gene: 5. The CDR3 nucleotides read TGTGCCAGCAGATTAGGACAGGGGCCAGATACGCAGTATTTT. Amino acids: CASRLGQGPDTQYF.